The sequence of this T cell receptor (beta chain) was determined in a study of T cells expressing NK-cell markers. Whole-study context: Cells sorted as CD3+CD56+NKG2C+, CD3+CD56+NKG2C- and CD3+CD56-NKG2C+ T cells supplied the TCR beta repertoires.

UMIs were included in TCR beta cDNA generated by 5'RACE template switching. TCRdb reprocessed the 5' RACE reads and stores each CDR3 protein as one record, lacking DNA. This table holds 500,000 or so distinct CDR3 sequences. Study observations and caveats: Of CD8+ T cells, 1.0-7.0% belonged to dominant NKG2C+ clonotypes in several donors.

Concerning this clonotype: Its antigen is still unknown.

CDR1 is LNHNV, CDR2 YYDKDF, per germline (reference sequence). The CDR3 has 14 amino acids. This TCR was recovered from a man in his late teens or twenties in good health. This rearrangement joins TRBV15 to TRBJ2-7; TCRdb calls TRBD1, which cannot be checked without DNA. The sample was blood T cells: a sorted CD56 or NKG2C T cell subset, CD4+ or CD8+ T cells, or bulk PBMC T cells (not recorded which). The CDR3 region is CATRKRGQDLEQYF.